This T cell receptor beta chain is drawn from a study of T cells in Graves' hyperthyroidism and ophthalmopathy (dated by TCRdb to about 2019). About the study as a whole: Peripheral blood was collected at initial diagnosis, before any treatment. To identify TCR V-J signatures that set the groups apart, the researchers used a discovery cohort of about a hundred patients, made up of around 40 with Graves' ophthalmopathy and 55 to 65 with stable Graves' hyperthyroidism. Prospective prediction of ophthalmopathy was tested in an independent validation cohort of under 20 hyperthyroidism patients and 17 patients who later progressed to ophthalmopathy. The 75 to 100 discovery patients were randomly split 7:3 into training and test sets. In addition, the study compared T-cell repertoires in thyroid tissue and in blood from about 6 Graves' hyperthyroidism patients. After sampling, hyperthyroidism patients received methimazole starting at 30 mg daily, and ophthalmopathy patients received high-dose intravenous methylprednisolone. The paper describes TCR Vbeta CDR3 sequencing of 120 to 150 peripheral blood samples, made up of 43 ophthalmopathy patients, some 76 hyperthyroidism patients and approximately 17 progressor patients. On the study overall, not on this receptor specifically: During validation, the model predicted progression to ophthalmopathy a median of about 5.9 months ahead of onset, with around 71% sensitivity and about 75% specificity. In cross-validation, a model built on a 13 V-J signature told ophthalmopathy apart from stable hyperthyroidism with approximately 90% sensitivity and roughly 81% specificity, and in testing the same model reached 80%/75%. Most expanded thyroid clonotypes (frequency above 0.001) were also detected in blood, suggesting blood repertoires may reflect thyroid immune responses. No statistical method was used to set the sample size in advance, and investigators knew the group allocation.

Amplification of TCR beta CDR3 regions was carried out from RNA transcripts. For the first round of RT-PCR on the TCR CDR3, the HTBI primer set was used together with the Qiagen OneStep RT-PCR kit. Libraries were constructed in a second round of multiplex PCR, after which size selection and purification were performed. Sequencing of the libraries was done on an Illumina HiSeq2000 using paired-end 100 bp reads. In the paper's pipeline: Raw data were processed with SOAPnuke, discarding reads with adapters, uncalled bases, mean Phred below 15, or no exact constant-primer or identifier match. COPE v1.2.5 was used to merge high-quality paired reads, and clonotypes were defined as unique nucleotide sequences. MiTCR v1.1 was used to align clonotypes to the IMGT TRBV, TRBD and TRBJ reference segments. Analysis was restricted to V-J combinations with a frequency above 0.0001, which covered about 99% of repertoires. The TCS score was defined as F50 (clonal expansion) divided by E x V (chaos), with BLOSUM62-based TCRdist calculated between CDR3 peptides within each V-J. Welch's t-statistics and random forest reduced some 510 V-J features to about 12, which were used in a naive Bayes classifier (R e1071). TCRdb took the public reads, trimmed them with fastp at Q25, ran MiXCR for clone calling and kept in-frame beta chains. CDR3 protein duplicates are merged, each entry listing the most common genes and DNA. The V and J calls come from TCRdb's annotation, not from the publication. The sample table records some 510,000 distinct CDR3 sequences; roughly 20% of these occur just once. Of the sample, more than 25% falls within the top ten clones.

Stable Graves' hyperthyroidism was defined as the absence of progression to ophthalmopathy over 18 months of follow-up. The hyperthyroidism patients were between 18 and 65 years old and newly diagnosed, with a disease duration of less than 2 months. Exclusion was applied to patients with uncontrolled infections, other autoimmune diseases, pregnancy or lactation. Diagnoses relied on clinical symptoms, serum thyroxine and TRAb, thyroid ultrasound and orbital computed tomography. PBMCs were isolated from about 9.2 ml of fresh peripheral blood by Ficoll-Paque density gradient centrifugation. Total RNA was extracted using Trizol reagent, and RNA quality was assessed on an Agilent 2100 Bioanalyzer. V was cut back by 6 bases and J by 7 bases, leaving a gap of 13 bases between them. The CDR3 starts with the cysteine, ends with the phenylalanine, and has 13 residues. Just CDR3 DNA is preserved here, 39 bases in frame from base 1. From a lookup of the germline V gene, CDR1 and CDR2 are MDHEN and SYDVKM.

There are many counts of this clonotype. The target of this receptor is not known. Qualities for individual bases were not recorded, and no much larger clone is one base off. In this chain, TRBV28 is recombined with TRBJ1-5; TRBD1 might be the D gene, on 5 matching bases. Sequenced material: blood. The clonotype was recovered from a man aged 18 to 29 with Graves' hyperthyroidism. The nucleotide sequence reads as follows: TGTGCCAGCAGGCAGGGATCGGGGCAGCCCCAGCATTTT. The resulting protein is CASRQGSGQPQHF.